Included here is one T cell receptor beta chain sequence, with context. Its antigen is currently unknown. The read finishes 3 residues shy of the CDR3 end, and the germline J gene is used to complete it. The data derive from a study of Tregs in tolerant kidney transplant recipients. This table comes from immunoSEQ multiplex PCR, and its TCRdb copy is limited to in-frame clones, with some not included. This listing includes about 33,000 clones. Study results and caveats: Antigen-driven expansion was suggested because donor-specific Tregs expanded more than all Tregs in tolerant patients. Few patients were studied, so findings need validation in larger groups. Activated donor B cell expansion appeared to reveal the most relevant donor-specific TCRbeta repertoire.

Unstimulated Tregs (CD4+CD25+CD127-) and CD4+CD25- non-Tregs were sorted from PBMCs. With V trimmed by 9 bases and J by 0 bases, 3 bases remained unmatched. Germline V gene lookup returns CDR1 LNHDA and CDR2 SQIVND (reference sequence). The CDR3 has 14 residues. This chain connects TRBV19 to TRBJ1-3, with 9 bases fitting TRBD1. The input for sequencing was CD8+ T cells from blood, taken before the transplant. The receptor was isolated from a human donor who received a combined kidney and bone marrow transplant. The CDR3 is CASQDRGSGNTIYF. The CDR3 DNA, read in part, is TGTGCCAGCCAGGACAGGGGCTCTGGAAACACC.